These T cell receptor beta chains were read from a single sample in a study of blood T cell repertoires in COVID-19. Sequenced by immunoSEQ multiplex PCR; TCRdb stores in-frame clones only, minus some. The data show 50,000 to 65,000 clones, around 80% seen once. Sequencing was done on a sample of peripheral blood. These receptors were obtained from a human donor in a cohort sampled during active COVID-19. CDR3s include the opening cysteine and the closing phenylalanine or tryptophan. The D gene is left open where the match is weak. The size field is filled for only some rows; it gives once, few, many or a size class.

clone_size,j_call,d_call,v_call,cdr3_aa,cdr3_nt
NA,TRBJ1-6,NA,TRBV5-6,CASSRTYGNSPLHF,TGTGCCAGCAGCCGTACATACGGGAATTCACCCCTCCACTTT
NA,TRBJ2-7,NA,TRBV9,CASSVPDSLRSDEQYF,TGTGCCAGCAGCGTACCGGACAGCCTCCGGAGCGACGAGCAGTACTTC
NA,TRBJ2-5,TRBD2,TRBV3-1/TRBV3-2,CAREGSGGEETQYF,TGTGCCCGGGAGGGTAGCGGGGGGGAAGAGACCCAGTACTTC
NA,TRBJ1-1,TRBD1,TRBV19,CASNRGNTEAFF,TGTGCCAGTAACAGGGGGAACACTGAAGCTTTCTTT
NA,TRBJ2-3,TRBD2,TRBV4-1,CASSQDFQRGHRVDTQYF,TGCGCCAGCAGCCAAGATTTCCAGCGGGGGCACAGGGTAGATACGCAGTATTTT
once,TRBJ1-2,NA,TRBV24-1,CATSARDYGYTF,TGTGCCACCAGTGCCAGGGACTATGGCTACACCTTC
NA,TRBJ2-6,TRBD2,TRBV18,CASSPPGGPRGANVLTF,TGTGCCAGCTCACCCCCGGGAGGGCCGCGTGGGGCCAACGTCCTGACTTTC
once,TRBJ2-1,NA,TRBV18,CASSESGWGVKQFF,TGTGCCAGCTCCGAGAGCGGATGGGGTGTGAAGCAGTTCTTC
few,TRBJ2-1,TRBD2,TRBV4-2,CASSPTGTRYNEQFF,TGTGCCAGCAGCCCTACCGGGACTAGGTACAATGAGCAGTTCTTC
NA,TRBJ2-3,NA,TRBV7-4,CASSRNLISWAPTDTQYF,TGTGCCAGCAGCCGGAACCTGATTTCTTGGGCCCCCACAGATACGCAGTATTTT
NA,TRBJ1-6,NA,TRBV19,CASSMESSPLHF,TGTGCCAGTAGTATGGAGAGTTCACCCCTCCACTTT
NA,TRBJ1-2,TRBD1,TRBV11-2,CASSLDSGTGPYGYTF,TGTGCCAGCAGCTTAGATTCAGGGACAGGGCCCTATGGCTACACCTTC
NA,TRBJ2-2,NA,TRBV5-8,CASSSGQTWDTGELFF,TGTGCCAGCAGCTCAGGACAGACCTGGGACACCGGGGAGCTGTTTTTT
NA,TRBJ1-5,NA,TRBV30,CAFSRGRGQPQHF,TGTGCCTTTTCCAGGGGTAGAGGACAGCCCCAGCATTTT
NA,TRBJ1-2,TRBD1,TRBV7-3,CASSQGQDYGYTF,TGTGCCAGCAGCCAGGGACAGGACTATGGCTACACCTTC
few,TRBJ2-5,NA,TRBV20-1,CSASQGGETQYF,TGCAGTGCTAGTCAGGGCGGAGAGACCCAGTACTTC
NA,TRBJ2-2,NA,TRBV2,CASRGTGGNTGELFF,TGTGCCAGCAGGGGGACTGGGGGGAACACCGGGGAGCTGTTTTTT
NA,TRBJ1-2,NA,TRBV12-3/TRBV12-4,CASSLGQAYGYTF,TGTGCCAGCAGTTTGGGGCAGGCCTATGGCTACACCTTC
NA,TRBJ2-3,TRBD1,TRBV28,CASSRQGSGTDTQYF,TGTGCCAGCAGCCGACAGGGTAGTGGCACAGATACGCAGTATTTT
NA,TRBJ1-2,NA,TRBV5-5,CASSLLEGTNYGYTF,TGTGCCAGCAGCCTTCTGGAGGGGACTAACTATGGCTACACCTTC
NA,TRBJ2-2,TRBD2,TRBV7-7,CASSLRAAGGLNTGELFF,TGTGCTAGCAGCTTAAGGGCTGCGGGAGGCCTGAACACCGGGGAGCTGTTTTTT
NA,TRBJ2-1,TRBD2,TRBV4-1,CASSQDRGLAENNEQFF,TGCGCCAGCAGCCAAGATCGTGGACTAGCGGAAAACAATGAGCAGTTCTTC
NA,TRBJ2-5,NA,TRBV29-1,CSVIRGAETQYF,TGCAGCGTTATCCGCGGTGCGGAGACCCAGTACTTC
NA,TRBJ1-2,NA,TRBV18,CASSPLRDGRGGYTF,TGTGCCAGCTCACCCCTCCGGGACGGGAGGGGTGGCTACACCTTC
few,TRBJ1-1,NA,TRBV19,CASSMAGYTEAFF,TGTGCCAGTAGTATGGCGGGGTACACTGAAGCTTTCTTT
NA,TRBJ1-1,NA,TRBV6-8,CASRIAAPGRTEAFF,TGTGCCAGCAGGATAGCGGCCCCCGGGAGGACTGAAGCTTTCTTT
NA,TRBJ1-4,NA,TRBV3-1/TRBV3-2,CASSRSKQGFNEKLFF,TGTGCCAGCAGCCGCTCAAAACAGGGATTTAATGAAAAACTGTTTTTT
NA,TRBJ1-1,NA,TRBV5-1,CASSLVDRMNTEAFF,TGCGCCAGCAGCTTGGTCGACAGGATGAACACTGAAGCTTTCTTT
NA,TRBJ2-1,NA,TRBV5-1,CASSKVGSSYNEQFF,TGCGCCAGCAGCAAAGTCGGTTCCTCCTACAATGAGCAGTTCTTC
NA,TRBJ1-4,TRBD1,TRBV7-9,CASSLGSGDRVRKLFF,TGTGCCAGCAGCTTAGGTTCTGGAGACAGGGTGAGAAAACTGTTTTTT
NA,TRBJ2-7,NA,TRBV20-1,CSASQDTHEQYF,TGCAGTGCTAGTCAGGACACCCACGAGCAGTACTTC
NA,TRBJ2-1,NA,TRBV9,CASSVDVDYNEQFF,TGTGCCAGCAGCGTAGATGTAGATTACAATGAGCAGTTCTTC
NA,TRBJ2-1,TRBD2,TRBV5-1,CASTLGTSGDNEQFF,TGCGCCAGCACCCTAGGGACTAGTGGCGACAATGAGCAGTTCTTC
NA,TRBJ2-3,TRBD1,TRBV29-1,CSVEDRGGTDTQYF,TGCAGCGTCGAGGACAGGGGTGGCACAGATACGCAGTATTTT
NA,TRBJ2-3,NA,TRBV7-3,CASSLKGSGGARRFTDTQYF,TGTGCCAGCAGCTTAAAAGGCTCCGGGGGAGCGAGACGATTCACAGATACGCAGTATTTT
NA,TRBJ1-4,NA,TRBV2,CASRGEDEKLFF,TGTGCCAGCAGGGGAGAGGACGAAAAACTGTTTTTT
NA,TRBJ1-5,NA,TRBV5-1,CASRRAPEEQPQHF,TGCGCCAGCCGCCGGGCCCCGGAGGAGCAGCCCCAGCATTTT
NA,TRBJ2-1,NA,TRBV7-9,CASSKSGAFYNEQFF,TGTGCCAGCAGCAAGAGCGGAGCCTTTTACAATGAGCAGTTCTTC
NA,TRBJ1-1,NA,TRBV29-1,CSVIPGNTEAFF,TGCAGCGTTATACCCGGGAACACTGAAGCTTTCTTT
NA,TRBJ2-4,TRBD2,TRBV7-9,CASSISGRGGPIDQYF,TGTGCCAGCAGCATCTCAGGTCGGGGGGGCCCCATTGATCAGTACTTC
few,TRBJ2-1,TRBD2,TRBV24-1,CATSDPLAGADNEQFF,TGTGCCACCAGTGACCCTCTAGCGGGAGCCGACAATGAGCAGTTCTTC
NA,TRBJ2-5,TRBD1,TRBV6-5,CASKYRGSETQYF,TGTGCCAGCAAGTACAGGGGTTCGGAGACCCAGTACTTC
NA,TRBJ2-1,NA,TRBV7-9,CASSLVGSARGEQFF,TGTGCCAGCAGCTTAGTTGGGAGCGCCCGCGGTGAGCAGTTCTTC
many,TRBJ2-7,TRBD2,TRBV11-2,CASSLGSGSSYEQYF,TGTGCCAGCAGCTTAGGTAGCGGGAGCTCCTACGAGCAGTACTTC
NA,TRBJ2-3,TRBD1,TRBV6-2/TRBV6-3,CASSPRTGGLDTQYF,TGTGCCAGCAGTCCCAGGACAGGGGGATTAGATACGCAGTATTTT
NA,TRBJ2-2,TRBD2,TRBV19,CASSTSSGTANTGELFF,TGTGCCAGTAGTACTTCTAGCGGGACGGCGAACACCGGGGAGCTGTTTTTT
NA,TRBJ2-3,TRBD1,TRBV18,CASSPSDGDRITDTQYF,TGTGCCAGCTCACCCTCCGACGGGGACAGAATCACAGATACGCAGTATTTT
NA,TRBJ2-1,TRBD2,TRBV4-2,CASSQRLAGGLNEQFF,TGTGCCAGCAGCCAGAGACTAGCGGGAGGTTTGAATGAGCAGTTCTTC